These 21 T cell receptor beta chains originate from one sample sequenced in a study of vaccination and CD4 T cells after COVID-19. These receptors are not linked to any known antigen. Noted treatment: approximately nine-day PBMC culture with coronavirus spike peptide pools or control peptides (ViraFEST assay). The Oncomine TCR Beta short-read assay sequenced DNA from cultured CD4+ T cells. Each CDR3 protein gets one entry after TCRdb re-called the PCR reads with MiXCR. Here the sample spans tens of thousands of distinct CDR3 sequences, over 60% being singletons. The starting material was CD4+ T cells from blood, cultured in vitro, obtained after SARS-CoV-2 vaccination. These TCRs come from a human donor who received a COVID-19 vaccine.

V usage is TRBV6-1 and J usage is TRBJ2-7; 9 bases are shared with TRBD1. V gave up 6 bases and J gave up 6 bases; unmatched junction bases: 12. CDR1 and CDR2 (germline): MNHNS, SASEGT. This CDR3 spans 15 amino acids. The CDR3 spells CASSRNRGRGGEQYF. The CDR3 DNA reads TGTGCCAGCAGCCGTAACAGGGGGCGCGGGGGCGAGCAGTACTTC.

In this sample, this clonotype turned up once. The chain recombines TRBV7-3 with TRBJ2-7; the match to TRBD2 covers 11 bases. Losses at the gene ends were 5 bases for V and 0 bases for J; bases not matched to a gene: 3. This CDR3 region has 15 residues. CDR1 and CDR2 from the germline V gene are SGHTA and FQGTGA. In nucleotides, the CDR3 is TGTGCCAGCAGCCAACTAGCGGGGGCCTCCTACGAGCAGTACTTC. Translated, it gives CASSQLAGASYEQYF.

The gene calls are TRBV6-1 and TRBJ2-2; 14 bases match TRBD2. J gave up 3 bases and V 6 bases, and 3 bases lay outside the gene matches. The CDR3 has 16 residues. CDR1 and CDR2 from the germline V gene are MNHNS and SASEGT. This CDR3 reads CASRGLAGGDTGELFF. CDR3 DNA: TGTGCCAGCAGAGGACTAGCGGGGGGAGACACCGGGGAGCTGTTTTTT.

This chain links TRBV6-5 with TRBJ1-4; no clear D. The CDR3 runs to 15 residues. Trimming took off 2 bases at V and 8 bases at J, with 15 bases between the two ends. The V gene's germline CDR1 is MNHEY and CDR2 SVGAGI. CDR3 nucleotides: TGTGCCAGCAGTTACAGCATGGGTGGTGGGGAAAAACTGTTTTTT. It encodes CASSYSMGGGEKLFF.

The V and J genes are TRBV7-9 and TRBJ1-3; D call uncertain. The CDR3 runs 13 residues. Germline CDR1 is SEHNR and CDR2 is FQNEAQ (reference sequence). Trimming shortened V by 5 bases and J by 2 bases, and 7 bases separated the two germline ends. This CDR3 reads CASSLIAGNTIYF. In DNA, the CDR3 is TGTGCCAGCAGCCTCATCGCTGGAAACACCATATATTTT.

This chain joins TRBV11-3 and TRBJ1-1, with a tentative D call TRBD1 (5 bases). CDR3 length equals 15 residues. Germline V gene sequence: CDR1 SGHNT, CDR2 YENEEA. V gave up 1 base and J gave up 4 bases, with 13 bases separating them. As DNA, the CDR3 is TGTGCCAGCAGCTTAGGAGGAGGGGTAGGCACTGAAGCTTTCTTT. Residues: CASSLGGGVGTEAFF.

This sequence joins TRBV7-8 and TRBJ1-6; D remains unclear. Germline V gene data show CDR1 as SGHVS and CDR2 as FQNEAQ. Trimming cost V 1 base and J 2 bases, with 6 bases left between them. The CDR3 consists of 15 residues. The CDR3 coding sequence is TGTGCCAGCAGCTTAGAATCAGCCTATAATTCACCCCTCCACTTT. Residues: CASSLESAYNSPLHF.

This clonotype was counted between two and nine times. V is TRBV15 and J is TRBJ1-4; D possibly corresponds to TRBD1 (5 bases). V lost 8 bases and J lost 3, with 7 bases in between. Germline lookup yields CDR1 LNHNV and CDR2 YYDKDF (reference sequence). The CDR3 sequence is 12 residues long. The DNA of the CDR3 is TGTGCCACCGGGGGGTCTAATGAAAAACTGTTTTTT. Translated, it gives CATGGSNEKLFF.

The chain recombines TRBV6-5 with TRBJ1-1; D uncertain. The ends were cut back, 3 bases at V and 1 base at J, with 18 bases in the middle. The CDR3 length is 17 residues. The V gene's germline CDR1 is MNHEY and CDR2 SVGAGI. The CDR3: CASSYGQRWSSNTEAFF. CDR3 bases: TGTGCCAGCAGTTATGGGCAGCGTTGGTCGTCGAACACTGAAGCTTTCTTT.

V gene TRBV20-1 combines with J gene TRBJ1-2, with D perhaps TRBD1 (5 bases). Germline values: CDR1 DFQATT, CDR2 SNEGSKA (reference sequence). The V gene lost 0 bases and the J gene lost 2 bases, with 10 bases spanning the gap. The CDR3 runs to 14 residues. The CDR3 nucleotides are TGCAGTGCTAGAGAGGGGGGAGAGAACTATGGCTACACCTTC. Encoded protein: CSAREGGENYGYTF.

The genes are TRBV25-1 and TRBJ1-4; 9 bases fit TRBD1. After removal of 9 bases from V and 4 bases from J, the junction contained 6 bases not matched to a gene. Germline V gene lookup returns CDR1 MGHDK and CDR2 SYGVNS. The CDR3 covers 14 residues. The CDR3 region is CASTPGQGNEKLFF. The CDR3 region has the DNA TGTGCCAGTACCCCGGGACAGGGTAATGAAAAACTGTTTTTT.

This clonotype was counted only a few times. The V and J genes are TRBV19 and TRBJ2-1; 7 nucleotides line up with TRBD2. V lost 1 base to trimming and J lost 0 bases; unmatched junction nucleotides: 0. CDR3 size: 15 residues. CDR1 and CDR2 from the germline V gene are LNHDA and SQIVND (reference sequence). DNA of the CDR3: TGTGCCAGTAGTATAGGGACTAGCTCCTACAATGAGCAGTTCTTC. This sequence encodes CASSIGTSSYNEQFF.

The chain joins TRBV5-1 to TRBJ2-3; the match to TRBD2 covers 10 bases. Trimming cost V 1 base and J 3 bases; bases outside gene matches: 2. CDR3 length: 15 residues. Germline CDR1 reads SGHRS; CDR2 reads YFSETQ. The CDR3 region is CASSLTGLATDTQYF. CDR3 bases: TGCGCCAGCAGCTTGACGGGACTAGCGACAGATACGCAGTATTTT.

The V call is TRBV11-1, the J call TRBJ2-7, with D possibly TRBD1 on 6 matching bases. The V gene lost 2 bases and the J gene lost 5 bases, with 13 bases spanning the gap. Germline loops: CDR1 SGHAT, CDR2 FQDESV (reference sequence). CDR3 length: 14 residues. CDR3 sequence reads: CASSLMAGDHEQYF. Here the CDR3 DNA reads TGTGCCAGCAGCTTAATGGCAGGGGACCACGAGCAGTACTTC. Full variable domain (missing parts from reference TRBV11-1 and TRBJ2-7): EAEVAQSPRYKITEKSQAVAFWCDPISGHATLYWYRQILGQGPELLVQFQDESVVDDSQLPKDRFSAERLKGVDSTLKIQPAELGDSAMYLCASSLMAGDHEQYFGPGTRLTVT.

Worth noting for this clonotype: The CDR3 carries no conserved terminal phenylalanine or tryptophan, so it likely arises from a read error. This sequence joins TRBV15 and TRBJ2-5; D gene uncertain. V gave up 1 base and J gave up 0 bases, with 9 bases separating them. Germline V gene data show CDR1 as LNHNV and CDR2 as YYDKDF (reference sequence). This CDR3 is 15 amino acids long. The CDR3 protein is CATSRGQLYQETQYY. The CDR3 DNA is TGTGCCACCAGCAGAGGGCAGCTCTACCAAGAGACCCAGTACTAC.

This chain connects TRBV5-8 to TRBJ2-5; TRBD1 aligns across 9 bases. The CDR3 contains 16 residues. V trimming: 4 bases; J trimming: 4 bases; junction bases outside the gene matches: 11. CDR1 is SGHTS, CDR2 YDEGEE, per germline. The CDR3 reads CASSANYRGLGETQYF. CDR3 nucleotides: TGTGCCAGCAGCGCCAATTACAGGGGGCTGGGAGAGACCCAGTACTTC.

The V and J genes are TRBV5-4 and TRBJ1-1, with D perhaps matching TRBD1 (6 bases). The CDR3 is 13 residues long. Looked up from germline, CDR1 is SGHNT and CDR2 is YYREEE (reference sequence). The V end lost 0 bases, the J end lost 10 bases, and 13 bases lay between the germline ends. The CDR3 region has the DNA TGTGCCAGCAGCTTGGATCGGGGGGCGGGAGCTTTCTTT. Protein: CASSLDRGAGAFF.

DNA for the CDR3: TGTGCCAGCAGCTTAAGACTCCTCCTAGCGGGGGGAAACACAGATACGCAGTATTTT. Protein: CASSLRLLLAGGNTDTQYF. The rearrangement uses TRBV7-9 and TRBJ2-3; 11 bases are shared with TRBD2. Per the germline V gene, CDR1 is SEHNR and CDR2 is FQNEAQ (reference sequence). The junction had 12 bases not matched to a gene; V was cut back by 2 bases and J by 2 bases. The CDR3 length is 19 residues.

This clonotype has just one count. V is TRBV5-4 and J is TRBJ2-2; TRBD2 aligns across 8 bases. With V trimmed by 4 bases and J by 3 bases, 11 bases remained unmatched. This CDR3 region has 17 residues. Germline V gene sequence: CDR1 SGHNT, CDR2 YYREEE (reference sequence). The CDR3 loop is CASSRAPGGRDTGELFF. CDR3 sequence (DNA): TGTGCCAGCAGCCGAGCTCCGGGGGGGCGGGACACCGGGGAGCTGTTTTTT.

The genes are TRBV20-1 and TRBJ2-5; 10 bases agree with TRBD1. The ends lost 2 bases at V and 5 bases at J; junction bases unmatched: 5. The CDR3 runs 14 residues. The germline V gene has CDR1 DFQATT and CDR2 SNEGSKA (reference sequence). CDR3 sequence: CSARRDRGTETQYF. The CDR3 region has the DNA TGCAGTGCTAGAAGGGACAGGGGAACTGAGACCCAGTACTTC.

The chain has TRBV7-2 and TRBJ2-1; the D is unclear. Germline V gene sequence: CDR1 SGHTA, CDR2 FQGNSA. Trimming shortened V by 5 bases and J by 0 bases, and 11 bases separated the two germline ends. The CDR3 has 15 amino acids. The CDR3 spells CASSEQSYSYNEQFF. For the CDR3, the DNA is TGTGCCAGCAGCGAACAGAGTTACTCCTACAATGAGCAGTTCTTC.